These 20 T cell receptor beta chains were sequenced from one sample in a study of T cell responses to AZD1222 COVID-19 vaccine. Only in-frame clones appear in the TCRdb table, and some are missing; sequencing was by immunoSEQ multiplex PCR. The repertoire holds some 200,000 clones, with approximately 90% as singletons. Sequenced material: peripheral blood, taken 28 days after the second AZD1222 dose. The receptors come from an adult who received the AZD1222 COVID-19 vaccine.

The V gene is TRBV14, the J gene TRBJ1-5; D gene uncertain. Germline CDR1 is SGHDN and CDR2 is FVKESK. V was trimmed by 3 bases and J by 5 bases, leaving 8 bases between them. This CDR3 is built from 13 residues. In DNA form, the CDR3 reads TGTGCCAGCAGCCAGACAATCCATCAGCCCCAGCATTTT. It encodes CASSQTIHQPQHF. Based on the CDR3 plus reference TRBV14 and TRBJ1-5, the full variable domain is EAGVTQFPSHSVIEKGQTVTLRCDPISGHDNLYWYRRVMGKEIKFLLHFVKESKQDESGMPNNRFLAERTGGTYSTLKVQPAELEDSGVYFCASSQTIHQPQHFGDGTRLSIL.

The chain has TRBV27 and TRBJ2-7; D is possibly TRBD2 (6 bases). Germline CDR1 reads MNHEY; CDR2 reads SMNVEV (reference sequence). Deletions cut 4 bases from V and 0 bases from J, with 13 bases between. The CDR3 consists of 15 residues. The CDR3 DNA reads as TGTGCCAGCAGTTCGGGAGTATTGGCCTCCTACGAGCAGTACTTC. This gives the protein CASSSGVLASYEQYF.

This clone was counted a few times. V and J are TRBV12-3 or TRBV12-4 and TRBJ2-7; D not resolved. The V end was cut by 3 bases, the J end by 0 bases, with 0 bases between. This CDR3 has 11 residues. The CDR3 DNA reads as TGTGCCAGCAGTTTCTCCTACGAGCAGTACTTC. The encoded protein is CASSFSYEQYF.

The chain recombines TRBV10-3 with TRBJ2-2; D unclear. Germline V gene sequence: CDR1 ENHRY, CDR2 SYGVKD. This CDR3 contains 15 residues. V lost 2 bases and J lost 1, with 8 bases in between. The CDR3 coding sequence is TGTGCCATCAGTGAGGGTACGGGGAACACCGGGGAGCTGTTTTTT. Translated, it gives CAISEGTGNTGELFF.

V and J are TRBV28 and TRBJ2-7; D possibly corresponds to TRBD1 (5 bases). CDR3 size: 12 residues. CDR1 and CDR2 (germline): MDHEN, SYDVKM. Trimming pared 7 bases from V and 6 bases from J, leaving 13 bases between. Here the CDR3 reads CASTGFLGEQYF. CDR3 coding DNA: TGTGCCAGCACAGGGTTCTTGGGCGAGCAGTACTTC.

The table lists this clone with a count of one. The chain has TRBV6-5 and TRBJ1-6, with D uncertain. V lost 2 bases, J lost 6 bases, and 11 bases lay in between. Germline V lookup: CDR1 MNHEY, CDR2 SVGAGI. CDR3 length equals 15 residues. The CDR3 DNA sequence: TGTGCCAGCAGTTACAGACTTCAGCGTAATTCACCCCTCCACTTT. Amino acids: CASSYRLQRNSPLHF.

The chain recombines TRBV7-8 with TRBJ1-4, with no clear D. Germline V gives CDR1 SGHVS, CDR2 FQNEAQ. Trimming removed 3 bases at V and 10 bases at J, with 15 bases between. This CDR3 comprises 14 residues. The CDR3 reads CASSFLSAGGKLFF. The CDR3 bases are TGTGCCAGCAGCTTCTTAAGTGCGGGTGGAAAACTGTTTTTT.

The chain links TRBV19 to TRBJ2-3; 12 bases fit TRBD2. Germline CDR1 is LNHDA and CDR2 is SQIVND (reference sequence). The CDR3 runs 16 residues. The ends lost 4 bases at V and 2 bases at J; junction bases unmatched: 4. The CDR3 protein is CASSSRLAGATDTQYF. The CDR3 nucleotides are TGTGCCAGTAGTAGCCGACTAGCGGGAGCCACAGATACGCAGTATTTT.

The V gene is TRBV4-3, the J gene TRBJ2-7; TRBD2 agrees at 7 bases. Per the germline V gene, CDR1 is LGHNA and CDR2 is YSLEER. The V gene end was trimmed by 2 bases and the J gene end by 0 bases; junction bases not matched to a gene: 7. This CDR3 is 16 amino acids long. The CDR3 nucleotides are TGCGCCAGCAGCCAAACCCCAGCGGGGAGCTCCTACGAGCAGTACTTC. Its translation is CASSQTPAGSSYEQYF.

This clone was found once. The chain joins TRBV11-2 to TRBJ2-7, with 9 positions matching TRBD1. Germline CDR1 SGHAT, CDR2 FQNNGV. The CDR3 sequence is 15 residues long. Unmatched junction bases numbered 11, after V lost 9 bases and J lost 2 bases. CDR3 sequence reads: CASTPGQGFAYEQYF. The CDR3 DNA is TGTGCCAGTACCCCGGGACAGGGCTTTGCCTACGAGCAGTACTTC. The whole variable domain, remainder taken from reference TRBV11-2 and TRBJ2-7, is EAGVAQSPRYKIIEKRQSVAFWCNPISGHATLYWYQQILGQGPKLLIQFQNNGVVDDSQLPKDRFSAERLKGVDSTLKIQPAKLEDSAVYLCASTPGQGFAYEQYFGPGTRLTVT.

The chain has TRBV24-1 and TRBJ2-7; the match to TRBD1 covers 7 bases. CDR3 size: 16 residues. In germline, CDR1 is KGHDR, CDR2 SFDVKD. Trimming took 4 bases from V and 2 from J; bases not matched to a gene: 10. The CDR3 loop is CATSDPNRGGTYEQYF. CDR3 DNA sequence: TGTGCCACCAGTGACCCTAACAGGGGCGGAACCTACGAGCAGTACTTC.

The chain couples TRBV30 to TRBJ2-1, with no clear D. V lost 1 base and J 4 bases, leaving 8 bases between the germline ends. The length of the CDR3 is 13 residues. CDR1 GTSNPN and CDR2 SVGIG come from the germline V gene (reference sequence). The DNA of the CDR3 is TGTGCCTGGAGTGAGACTGGATACAATGAGCAGTTCTTC. Protein sequence: CAWSETGYNEQFF.

The table lists this clone with a few counts. The gene calls are TRBV5-1 and TRBJ1-2; 9 bases fit TRBD1. This CDR3 is 14 amino acids long. Per germline, CDR1 SGHRS and CDR2 YFSETQ. J lost 4 bases, V lost 5 bases, and 6 bases had no gene match. The CDR3 protein is CASRRTGVTYGYTF. The CDR3 region has the DNA TGCGCCAGCAGAAGGACAGGGGTTACCTATGGCTACACCTTC.

The V call is TRBV3-1 (or the pseudogene TRBV3-2), the J call TRBJ2-3, with 8 bases matching TRBD2. The CDR3 length is 17 residues. The ends lost 2 bases at V and 5 bases at J; junction bases unmatched: 12. Germline lookup yields CDR1 LGHDT and CDR2 YNNKEL (reference sequence). The CDR3 reads CASSQTSGGDIGDTQYF. The DNA of the CDR3 is TGTGCCAGCAGCCAAACTAGCGGCGGGGATATCGGAGATACGCAGTATTTT.

This chain connects TRBV10-3 to TRBJ1-3, with D unresolved. This CDR3 has 14 amino acids. Trimming left V 2 bases short and J 0 bases short, with 5 bases between. Germline-derived CDR1 and CDR2 are ENHRY and SYGVKD. CDR3: CAISEEGSGNTIYF. The CDR3 DNA reads TGTGCCATCAGTGAGGAGGGCTCTGGAAACACCATATATTTT.

The chain links TRBV19 to TRBJ1-2, with a weak D call TRBD1 (5 bases). Germline V gene lookup returns CDR1 LNHDA and CDR2 SQIVND (reference sequence). The V end was cut by 5 bases, the J end by 4 bases, with 11 bases between. This CDR3 has 13 residues. DNA for the CDR3: TGTGCCAGTAGTCCCGGGACTTTCTATGGCTACACCTTC. Translated: CASSPGTFYGYTF.

The chain is built from TRBV10-3 and TRBJ1-4; D ambiguous. With 6 bases removed from V and 6 bases from J, the gap between germline ends came to 11 bases. The CDR3 spans 13 residues. Germline V lookup: CDR1 ENHRY, CDR2 SYGVKD. CDR3 loop: CAIRGSSDEKLFF. The CDR3 nucleotides read TGTGCCATCAGAGGTTCTTCTGATGAAAAACTGTTTTTT.

The chain combines TRBV19 with TRBJ2-2; D possibly corresponds to TRBD2 (6 bases). Germline CDR1 and CDR2: LNHDA and SQIVND (reference sequence). CDR3 length: 15 amino acids. Trimming removed 9 bases from V and 5 bases from J, with 19 bases in between. The CDR3 DNA sequence: TGTGCCAGCCAAACGCCACTAGCTGGGACCGGGGAGCTGTTTTTT. It codes for CASQTPLAGTGELFF.

The chain links TRBV2 to TRBJ2-3; the match to TRBD1 covers 7 bases. V trimming: 5 bases; J trimming: 2 bases; junction bases outside the gene matches: 10. The CDR3 spans 16 residues. Germline lookup yields CDR1 SNHLY and CDR2 FYNNEI. This CDR3 reads CASSPPDRAPTDTQYF. As DNA, the CDR3 is TGTGCCAGCAGTCCTCCAGACAGGGCCCCCACAGATACGCAGTATTTT. The whole variable domain, filled in from reference TRBV2 and TRBJ2-3, reads EPEVTQTPSHQVTQMGQEVILRCVPISNHLYFYWYRQILGQKVEFLVSFYNNEISEKSEIFDDQFSVERPDGSNFTLKIRSTKLEDSAMYFCASSPPDRAPTDTQYFGPGTRLTVL.

The chain combines TRBV20-1 with TRBJ2-7; maybe TRBD2 (6 bases). Trimming removed 2 bases from V and 4 bases from J, with 6 bases in between. This CDR3 is built from 11 residues. Germline-derived CDR1 and CDR2 are DFQATT and SNEGSKA (reference sequence). Here the CDR3 reads CSARRGYEQYF. The DNA for the CDR3 is TGCAGTGCTAGACGGGGGTACGAGCAGTACTTC.